This T cell receptor (beta chain) emerged from a study of T cell responses to AZD1222 COVID-19 vaccine. Study-wide points: Unmutated variant regions are reportedly targeted by nearly half of spike-specific TCRs. In a largely white British group with more females than males, clonal diversity was possibly underestimated.

Per the germline V gene, CDR1 is SNHLY and CDR2 is FYNNEI. V lost 6 bases and J 4 bases, leaving 15 bases between the germline ends. The CDR3 spans 14 residues. Clones were read by immunoSEQ multiplex PCR, and TCRdb kept only the in-frame ones, dropping some. The sample has 150,000 to 200,000 clones, around 94% seen once. As to this clone: The antigen is not known.

Sample: peripheral blood, taken on day 0 of AZD1222 vaccination. The source of this sequence is an adult in good health. The chain has TRBV2 and TRBJ1-2; possibly TRBD1 for D (5 bases). In DNA form, the CDR3 reads TGTGCCAGCAGGAGCGGGGAGAGGGGCTATGGCTACACCTTC. Its translation is CASRSGERGYGYTF.